Below are 18 T cell receptor beta chains sequenced from a single sample in a study of blood T cell repertoires in COVID-19. Method: immunoSEQ multiplex PCR; TCRdb's copy keeps in-frame clones and lacks some. The table lists fewer than 150,000 clones, about 83% of them singletons. The sequenced material came from peripheral blood. These receptors were collected from a woman between 40 and 55 years old with acute or convalescent COVID-19.

The rearrangement joins TRBV29-1 to TRBJ1-2; D is possibly TRBD1 (6 bases). This CDR3 has 14 amino acids. Trimming took 2 bases from V and 0 from J, leaving 10 bases between them. From germline, CDR1 is SQVTM and CDR2 ANQGSEA. The CDR3 region has the DNA TGCAGCGTTGAACGTTGGACAGCTAACTATGGCTACACCTTC. It yields the protein CSVERWTANYGYTF.

This rearrangement joins TRBV5-1 to TRBJ2-5, with 8 bases aligning to TRBD2. Germline CDR1 SGHRS, CDR2 YFSETQ. Trimming removed 0 bases from V and 2 bases from J; junction bases left unmatched: 6. This CDR3 has 16 amino acids. In nucleotides, the CDR3 is TGCGCCAGCAGCTTGGCGTCTAGCGGGCCTCAAGAGACCCAGTACTTC. This gives the protein CASSLASSGPQETQYF.

The genes are TRBV12-3 or TRBV12-4 and TRBJ1-5; D not resolved. Trimming took off 2 bases at V and 2 bases at J, with 4 bases between the two ends. The CDR3 has 13 residues. CDR3 region: CASSLSGNQPQHF. The CDR3 DNA sequence: TGTGCCAGCAGTTTAAGCGGCAATCAGCCCCAGCATTTT.

The V and J genes are TRBV9 and TRBJ2-5; no clear D gene. The CDR3 totals 13 residues. V lost 2 bases and J lost 5, with 10 bases in between. In germline, CDR1 is SGDLS, CDR2 YYNGEE. CDR3 DNA: TGTGCCAGCAGCGTCACCTCCAGGGAGACCCAGTACTTC. Protein sequence: CASSVTSRETQYF.

The chain joins TRBV6-4 to TRBJ1-1; the D gene is possibly TRBD1 (6 bases). Trimming left V 6 bases short and J 4 bases short, with 15 bases between. The CDR3 loop spans 14 amino acids. Germline values: CDR1 MRHNA, CDR2 SNTAGT. The chain's CDR3 is CASSPTGTSTEAFF. In DNA, the CDR3 is TGTGCCAGCAGCCCTACAGGGACCAGCACTGAAGCTTTCTTT.

This clone was observed a handful of times. The V gene is TRBV2, the J gene TRBJ1-4; 10 bases fit TRBD1. Trimming cost V 8 bases and J 8 bases; bases outside gene matches: 5. The CDR3 extends over 13 amino acids. Germline assignment: CDR1 SNHLY and CDR2 FYNNEI. Here the CDR3 DNA reads TGTGCCAGCCGGGGACAGGGGAGAGAAAAACTGTTTTTT. Residues: CASRGQGREKLFF. Full variable domain (missing parts from reference TRBV2 and TRBJ1-4): EPEVTQTPSHQVTQMGQEVILRCVPISNHLYFYWYRQILGQKVEFLVSFYNNEISEKSEIFDDQFSVERPDGSNFTLKIRSTKLEDSAMYFCASRGQGREKLFFGSGTQLSVL.

The V call is TRBV6-5, the J call TRBJ1-5; 8 bases are shared with TRBD1. Germline loops: CDR1 MNHEY, CDR2 SVGAGI. J gave up 9 bases and V 7 bases, and 11 bases lay outside the gene matches. The CDR3 runs to 14 residues. The CDR3 coding sequence is TGTGCCAGCAATGGAGGGACAGGCGTTACGCCCCAGCATTTT. Translating it yields CASNGGTGVTPQHF.

V and J are TRBV10-3 and TRBJ1-1, with D hard to call. V was shortened by 0 bases and J by 5 bases, with 10 bases between the two germline ends. Germline V lookup: CDR1 ENHRY, CDR2 SYGVKD. This CDR3 has 14 amino acids. CDR3 region: CAISESRRITEAFF. The CDR3 region has the DNA TGTGCCATCAGTGAGTCGAGGAGGATTACTGAAGCTTTCTTT.

The V call is TRBV7-9, the J call TRBJ1-1; 8 nucleotides line up with TRBD1. This CDR3 is built from 14 residues. The V segment lost 3 bases and the J segment 5 bases; nucleotides outside the gene matches: 5. Looked up from germline, CDR1 is SEHNR and CDR2 is FQNEAQ (reference sequence). The CDR3 sequence is CASSFNTGGTEAFF. The CDR3 nucleotides read TGTGCCAGCAGCTTCAACACAGGGGGAACTGAAGCTTTCTTT.

This clone showed up just once. The chain couples TRBV6-5 to TRBJ1-2; tentative D call: TRBD1 (5 bases). The germline V gene has CDR1 MNHEY and CDR2 SVGAGI. Trimming shortened V by 6 bases and J by 4 bases, and 18 bases separated the two germline ends. The CDR3 sequence is 15 residues long. The CDR3 sequence is CASSSPLEGTYGYTF. The CDR3 coding sequence is TGTGCCAGCAGCTCCCCCCTGGAGGGGACCTATGGCTACACCTTC.

The rearrangement links TRBV28 to TRBJ1-4; 9 bases are a match to TRBD1. CDR3 size: 15 residues. The V and J ends lost 4 bases and 7 bases, in that order; junction bases with no gene match: 7. The V gene's germline CDR1 is MDHEN and CDR2 SYDVKM. The CDR3 loop reads CASSSSGTGSEKLFF. CDR3 bases: TGTGCCAGCAGTTCATCTGGGACAGGGAGTGAAAAACTGTTTTTT.

J is TRBJ2-2 and V is TRBV4-3; no reliable D call. V gave up 1 base and J gave up 7 bases, with 4 bases separating them. CDR3 length equals 12 residues. Germline V gene lookup returns CDR1 LGHNA and CDR2 YSLEER. The CDR3 sequence is CASSQGLGELFF. The CDR3 bases are TGCGCCAGCAGCCAAGGTCTCGGGGAGCTGTTTTTT.

The chain links TRBV11-2 to TRBJ1-1; D remains ambiguous. Trimming cost V 0 bases and J 0 bases, with 2 bases left between them. Germline CDR1 SGHAT, CDR2 FQNNGV. CDR3 length: 13 residues. Here the CDR3 reads CASSLDLNTEAFF. In DNA, the CDR3 is TGTGCCAGCAGCTTAGACTTGAACACTGAAGCTTTCTTT.

The chain uses TRBV7-8 and TRBJ1-2; 7 bases match TRBD1. Germline lookup yields CDR1 SGHVS and CDR2 FQNEAQ. Germline trimming cut 3 bases from V and 8 bases from J; bases unmatched to any gene: 21. The CDR3 runs to 18 residues. CDR3 residues: CASSFRAGPPTGLRGYTF. In DNA, the CDR3 is TGTGCCAGCAGCTTTAGGGCAGGGCCCCCGACAGGGTTGAGAGGCTACACCTTC.

J is TRBJ2-1 and V is TRBV12-3 or TRBV12-4; 7 nucleotides agree with TRBD2. The V segment lost 3 bases and the J segment 8 bases; nucleotides outside the gene matches: 1. The length of the CDR3 is 12 residues. DNA of the CDR3: TGTGCCAGCAGTTTGGGGGGGGATGAGCAGTTCTTC. Amino acid sequence: CASSLGGDEQFF.

This CDR3 is CASSIARGRRGNQPQHF. CDR3 DNA: TGTGCCAGTAGTATAGCTAGGGGGCGCCGGGGCAATCAGCCCCAGCATTTT. The V gene is TRBV19, the J gene TRBJ1-5; 7 positions match TRBD1. Germline lookup yields CDR1 LNHDA and CDR2 SQIVND (reference sequence). V shed 1 base, J shed 2 bases, and the junction held 8 bases outside the gene matches. The CDR3 runs 17 residues.

This chain links TRBV2 with TRBJ1-1; D is ambiguous. The CDR3 has 14 residues. With 5 bases removed from V and 0 bases from J, the gap between germline ends came to 10 bases. Germline assignment: CDR1 SNHLY and CDR2 FYNNEI. In DNA, the CDR3 is TGTGCCAGCAGTTCCAACAGCCTGAACACTGAAGCTTTCTTT. This translates into CASSSNSLNTEAFF.

The chain is built from TRBV7-9 and TRBJ1-2; D is possibly TRBD1 (6 bases). V lost 5 bases and J 4 bases, leaving 20 bases between the germline ends. Germline V gene data show CDR1 as SEHNR and CDR2 as FQNEAQ (reference sequence). This CDR3 contains 16 residues. The CDR3 DNA reads as TGTGCCAGCAGCCCACTGGGGGGGCGCGTTATCTATGGCTACACCTTC. Translating it yields CASSPLGGRVIYGYTF.